Sequencing of this TCR beta chain was carried out in a study of control samples from healthy donors and cancer patients. The CDR3 covers 18 residues. Trimming took 0 bases from V and 2 from J; bases not matched to a gene: 8. Germline V gene data show CDR1 as LGHNA and CDR2 as YNFKEQ. TCRdb keeps only in-frame clones here, not all; method: immunoSEQ multiplex PCR. Its clone listing holds about 190,000 clones. This sequence originates from a woman under 40 in good health. The source material was blood. The V gene is TRBV4-2, the J gene TRBJ1-2; 11 positions agree with TRBD1. The CDR3 DNA follows: TGTGCCAGCAGCCAAGAGTCGGGGGGGACAGGGGGAAACTATGGCTACACCTTC. This encodes CASSQESGGTGGNYGYTF.